This T cell receptor (beta chain) was profiled in a study of T cell clonotyping in hematopoietic cell transplantation. V was shortened by 2 bases and J by 0 bases, with 5 bases between the two germline ends. The CDR3 is 13 amino acids. The germline gives CDR1 GTSNPN, CDR2 SVGIG (reference sequence). Study-level results: Broader posttransplant TCR repertoire diversity was predicted by graft donor and pretransplant recipient Inverse Simpson Index values.

In this sample, this clone turned up once. Its target is unknown. TCRdb's copy holds only in-frame clones and misses some; the assay was immunoSEQ multiplex PCR. The table shows 5,500 to 6,000 clones, with more than 75% occurring only once. J is TRBJ1-5 and V is TRBV30; no definite D call. The sequencing used peripheral blood mononuclear cells, collected 100 days after allogeneic stem cell transplant. The receptor was isolated from a female patient in her forties or fifties who had an allogeneic stem cell transplant from a related donor, so the T cells may come from the graft donor. Some clones in this sample may be carry-over from other donors' samples. The CDR3 nucleotides read TGTGCCTGGAGTTTGTCTAGCAATCAGCCCCAGCATTTT. It codes for CAWSLSSNQPQHF.